Shown below are 15 T cell receptor beta chains from a single sample sequenced in a study of blood T cell repertoires in COVID-19. Here immunoSEQ multiplex PCR was the method, and the copy in TCRdb shows in-frame clones only, minus some. This sample has 150,000 to 200,000 clones; around 85% occur once, and the top ten carry 9.8%. The sample consisted of peripheral blood. These receptors were collected from a woman of 80 years or more with acute or convalescent COVID-19.

This chain uses TRBV5-1 with TRBJ1-4, with 8 bases that match TRBD1. The CDR3 has 17 amino acids. From germline, CDR1 is SGHRS and CDR2 YFSETQ. V was clipped by 4 bases and J by 8 bases; unmatched bases: 16. The CDR3 sequence is CASSIHRGAMDGEKLFF. CDR3 nucleotide sequence: TGCGCCAGCAGCATACACAGGGGGGCAATGGACGGGGAAAAACTGTTTTTT.

The chain couples TRBV19 to TRBJ1-3; the match to TRBD1 covers 12 bases. The CDR3 is 15 residues long. CDR1 LNHDA and CDR2 SQIVND come from the germline V gene (reference sequence). The V gene end was trimmed by 5 bases and the J gene end by 8 bases; junction bases not matched to a gene: 7. CDR3 region: CASSRGTGGADTIYF. The DNA for the CDR3 is TGTGCCAGTAGTCGGGGGACAGGGGGCGCGGACACCATATATTTT.

The chain joins TRBV7-2 to TRBJ2-3, with D possibly matching TRBD1 (7 bases). This CDR3 spans 17 amino acids. Trimming stripped 0 bases from V and 2 bases from J, with 15 bases between. Per the germline V gene, CDR1 is SGHTA and CDR2 is FQGNSA. The CDR3 sequence is CASSLALGGGNTDTQYF. For the CDR3, the DNA is TGTGCCAGCAGCTTAGCGCTAGGGGGCGGGAACACAGATACGCAGTATTTT.

This clone was observed once. As DNA, the CDR3 is TGTGCCAGCAGCTTACAGGGCGGCATTTATGGCTACACCTTC. Protein: CASSLQGGIYGYTF. The chain carries TRBV7-9 and TRBJ1-2; perhaps TRBD1 as D (5 bases). This CDR3 spans 14 amino acids. The V end was cut by 2 bases, the J end by 5 bases, with 12 bases between. Germline V lookup: CDR1 SEHNR, CDR2 FQNEAQ (reference sequence).

The chain uses TRBV4-2 and TRBJ1-5; 7 positions match TRBD1. The CDR3 loop spans 18 amino acids. V gave up 4 bases and J gave up 0 bases; unmatched junction bases: 12. CDR1 and CDR2 from the germline V gene are LGHNA and YNFKEQ. Here the CDR3 reads CASSPQTGPHLSNQPQHF. The CDR3 bases are TGTGCCAGCAGCCCCCAGACAGGGCCCCACCTTAGCAATCAGCCCCAGCATTTT.

This clone showed up just once. The chain combines TRBV6-2 or TRBV6-3 with TRBJ2-1; the D is unclear. This CDR3 has 11 amino acids. Trimming shortened V by 6 bases and J by 10 bases, and 10 bases separated the two germline ends. CDR1 is MNHEY, CDR2 SVGEGT, per germline. CDR3 nucleotide sequence: TGTGCCAGCAGCCGAAATGAGGAGCAGTTCTTC. Translation: CASSRNEEQFF.

This rearrangement joins TRBV15 to TRBJ1-1; D remains ambiguous. V was trimmed by 0 bases and J by 2 bases, leaving 10 bases between them. CDR3 length equals 15 residues. Germline CDR1 reads LNHNV; CDR2 reads YYDKDF (reference sequence). CDR3 DNA sequence: TGTGCCACCAGCAGAGAGCGGATGAGAAACACTGAAGCTTTCTTT. Protein sequence: CATSRERMRNTEAFF.

The rearrangement uses TRBV6-5 and TRBJ2-1; D is ambiguous. Per germline, CDR1 MNHEY and CDR2 SVGAGI. CDR3 length: 15 residues. The ends were cut back, 2 bases at V and 6 bases at J, with 14 bases in the middle. CDR3 amino acids: CASSYGRNWPNEQFF. DNA of the CDR3: TGTGCCAGCAGTTACGGCAGGAATTGGCCCAATGAGCAGTTCTTC.

V usage is TRBV30 and J usage is TRBJ2-5, with 11 bases that match TRBD2. The J segment lost 4 bases and the V segment lost 2 bases, leaving 3 bases of the junction unmatched. The CDR3 extends over 14 amino acids. CDR1 and CDR2 (germline): GTSNPN, SVGIG (reference sequence). The CDR3 DNA is TGTGCCTGGAGTCCCGGACTAGCGGGAGAGACCCAGTACTTC. Its translation: CAWSPGLAGETQYF.

This chain joins TRBV10-3 and TRBJ1-6; 10 positions match TRBD1. Unmatched junction bases numbered 6, after V lost 3 bases and J lost 10 bases. CDR1 and CDR2 from the germline V gene are ENHRY and SYGVKD. CDR3 length: 15 residues. CDR3 protein: CAISEDGQGESPLHF. For the CDR3, the DNA is TGTGCCATCAGTGAAGACGGACAGGGGGAATCACCCCTCCACTTT.

This clone turned up a few times. Additional DNA sequences in this sample encode the identical CDR3. The chain has TRBV10-1 and TRBJ2-7; 11 bases fit TRBD1. Losses at the gene ends were 6 bases for V and 5 bases for J; bases not matched to a gene: 6. The CDR3 loop spans 14 amino acids. Germline V gene data show CDR1 as WNHNN and CDR2 as SYGVQD (reference sequence). DNA for the CDR3: TGCGCCAGCAGCGGCGGACAGGGGGCCCACGAGCAGTACTTC. Protein: CASSGGQGAHEQYF.

The chain links TRBV5-4 to TRBJ2-1, with D possibly TRBD2 on 5 matching bases. The germline V and J ends were trimmed by 5 bases and 7 bases, with 19 bases remaining between them. This CDR3 is 15 amino acids long. Per germline, CDR1 SGHNT and CDR2 YYREEE (reference sequence). This CDR3 is CASSYPGFTGNEQFF. The CDR3 region has the DNA TGTGCCAGCAGTTACCCGGGTTTCACGGGGAATGAGCAGTTCTTC.

J is TRBJ2-7 and V is TRBV7-2, with 10 bases fitting TRBD1. Trimming removed 5 bases from V and 3 bases from J; junction bases left unmatched: 7. The germline CDR1 and CDR2 sequences are SGHTA and FQGNSA. The CDR3 length is 15 residues. The CDR3 here is CASSAGTGVRYEQYF. The CDR3 bases are TGTGCCAGCAGCGCCGGGACAGGGGTCCGCTACGAGCAGTACTTC.

The chain has TRBV6-2 or TRBV6-3 and TRBJ1-6, with TRBD1 identical over 7 bases. With 0 bases clipped from V and 6 bases from J, the junction kept 2 bases outside the gene matches. The germline V gene encodes CDR1 MNHEY and CDR2 SVGEGT. The CDR3 runs to 15 residues. The CDR3 loop reads CASSYSRDSNSPLHF. The DNA of the CDR3 is TGTGCCAGCAGTTACTCGAGGGACAGTAATTCACCCCTCCACTTT.

The CDR3 spells CASSLEGWTEAFF. The DNA for the CDR3 is TGTGCCAGCAGCTTGGAGGGGTGGACTGAAGCTTTCTTT. This rearrangement joins TRBV5-5 to TRBJ1-1; D is possibly TRBD1 (5 bases). The germline V gene has CDR1 SGHKS and CDR2 YYEKEE (reference sequence). Trimming left V 0 bases short and J 5 bases short, with 8 bases between. The CDR3 runs 13 residues. The full variable domain, rest sourced from reference TRBV5-5 and TRBJ1-1, is DAGVTQSPTHLIKTRGQQVTLRCSPISGHKSVSWYQQVLGQGPQFIFQYYEKEERGRGNFPDRFSARQFPNYSSELNVNALLLGDSALYLCASSLEGWTEAFFGQGTRLTVV.